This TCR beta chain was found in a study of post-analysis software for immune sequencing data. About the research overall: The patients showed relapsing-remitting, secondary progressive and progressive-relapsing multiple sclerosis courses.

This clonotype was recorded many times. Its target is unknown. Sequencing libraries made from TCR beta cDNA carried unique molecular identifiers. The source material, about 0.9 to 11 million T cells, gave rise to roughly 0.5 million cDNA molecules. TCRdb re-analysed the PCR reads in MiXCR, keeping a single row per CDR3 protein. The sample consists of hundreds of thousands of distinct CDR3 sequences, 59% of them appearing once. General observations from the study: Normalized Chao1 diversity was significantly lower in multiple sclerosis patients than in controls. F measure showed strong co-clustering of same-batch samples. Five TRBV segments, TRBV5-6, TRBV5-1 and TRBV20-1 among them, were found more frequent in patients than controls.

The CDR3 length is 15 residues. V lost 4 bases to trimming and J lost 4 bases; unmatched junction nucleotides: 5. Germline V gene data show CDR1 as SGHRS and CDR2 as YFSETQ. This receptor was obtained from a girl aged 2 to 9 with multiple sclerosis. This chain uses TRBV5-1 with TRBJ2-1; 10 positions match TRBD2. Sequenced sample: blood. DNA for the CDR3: TGCGCCAGCAGCGGTCCTAGCGGGGGTTACAATGAGCAGTTCTTC. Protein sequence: CASSGPSGGYNEQFF.